This T cell receptor (beta chain) comes out of a study of cytomegalovirus exposure and HLA in healthy donors. General study points: The classifier, whose performance was assessed in both the original and validation cohorts, reportedly diagnosed cytomegalovirus status with high specificity and sensitivity. Among immune exposure information, only CMV serostatus was available. In a later analysis, most CMV-associated TCR beta chains appeared HLA-restricted. An observed cluster of highly shared sequence variants was recorded as a likely sequencing artifact.

Worth noting for this clone: Antigen unknown.

The CDR3 is made up of 13 amino acids. V shed 3 bases and J shed 1 base, with 8 bases lying between them. Germline CDR1 and CDR2: SGHRS and YFSETQ. The PCR employed 60 Vbeta primers together with 13 Jbeta primers. Sequencing was performed with immunoSEQ multiplex PCR; in TCRdb, only in-frame clones are kept and a portion is missing. The sample comprises over 150,000 clones, more than 70% of which are singletons, and more than 4% rests with the top ten. The TCR sequence derives from a man aged 25 to 40 in good health and CMV-seropositive. The V and J genes are TRBV5-1 and TRBJ2-7, with unresolved D. Material: PBMCs. The DNA of the CDR3 is TGCGCCAGCAGCTCGGGTCCTTCCTACGAGCAGTACTTC. This sequence encodes CASSSGPSYEQYF.